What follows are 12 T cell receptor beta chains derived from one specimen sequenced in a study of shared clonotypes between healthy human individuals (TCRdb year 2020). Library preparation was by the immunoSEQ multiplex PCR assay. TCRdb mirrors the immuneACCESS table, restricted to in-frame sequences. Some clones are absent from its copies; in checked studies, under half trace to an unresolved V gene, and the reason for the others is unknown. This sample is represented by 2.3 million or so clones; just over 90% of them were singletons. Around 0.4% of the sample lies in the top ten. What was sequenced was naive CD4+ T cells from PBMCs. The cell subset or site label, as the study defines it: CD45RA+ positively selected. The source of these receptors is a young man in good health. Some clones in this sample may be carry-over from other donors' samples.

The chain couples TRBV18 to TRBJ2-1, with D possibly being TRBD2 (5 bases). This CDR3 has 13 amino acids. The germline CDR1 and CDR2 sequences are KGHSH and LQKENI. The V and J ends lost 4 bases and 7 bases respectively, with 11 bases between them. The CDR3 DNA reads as TGTGCCAGCTCACTTACTAGTCCGAATGAGCAGTTCTTC. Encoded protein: CASSLTSPNEQFF.

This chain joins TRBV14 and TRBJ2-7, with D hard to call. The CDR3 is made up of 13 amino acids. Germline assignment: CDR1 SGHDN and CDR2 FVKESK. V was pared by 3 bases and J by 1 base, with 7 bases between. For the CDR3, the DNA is TGTGCCAGCAGCCAGCAACCGTCCTACGAGCAGTACTTC. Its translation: CASSQQPSYEQYF.

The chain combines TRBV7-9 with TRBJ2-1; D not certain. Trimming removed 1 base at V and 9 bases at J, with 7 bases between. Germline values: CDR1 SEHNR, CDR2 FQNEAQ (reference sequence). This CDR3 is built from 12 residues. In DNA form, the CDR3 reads TGTGCCAGCAGCTTAGAATGGGGTGAGCAGTTCTTC. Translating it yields CASSLEWGEQFF.

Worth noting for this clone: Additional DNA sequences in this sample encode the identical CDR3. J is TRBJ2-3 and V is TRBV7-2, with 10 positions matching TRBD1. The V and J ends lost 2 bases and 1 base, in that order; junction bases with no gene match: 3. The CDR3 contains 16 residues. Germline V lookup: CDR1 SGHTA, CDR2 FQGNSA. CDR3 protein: CASSLMGTGGTDTQYF. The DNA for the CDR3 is TGTGCCAGCAGCTTAATGGGGACAGGGGGCACAGATACGCAGTATTTT.

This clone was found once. CDR3 residues: CSVGAFPTYEQYF. In DNA form, the CDR3 reads TGCAGCGTTGGGGCGTTTCCTACCTACGAGCAGTACTTC. This sequence joins TRBV29-1 and TRBJ2-7; D not certain. The CDR3 covers 13 residues. Germline V gene lookup returns CDR1 SQVTM and CDR2 ANQGSEA. Trimming stripped 4 bases from V and 2 bases from J, with 12 bases between.

DNA for the CDR3: TGTGCCAGCAGCCCGGGACATTTAGGCTACACCTTC. This codes for CASSPGHLGYTF. The gene calls are TRBV6-1 and TRBJ1-2; D possibly corresponds to TRBD1 (6 bases). The CDR3 is 12 residues long. Germline assignment: CDR1 MNHNS and CDR2 SASEGT. V was cut by 6 bases and J by 8 bases, with 13 bases left in between.

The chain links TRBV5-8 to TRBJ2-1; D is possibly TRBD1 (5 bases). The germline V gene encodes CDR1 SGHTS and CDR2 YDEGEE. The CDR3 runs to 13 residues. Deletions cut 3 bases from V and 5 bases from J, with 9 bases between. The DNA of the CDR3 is TGTGCCAGCAGCTCAGACAGACACAATGAGCAGTTCTTC. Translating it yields CASSSDRHNEQFF.

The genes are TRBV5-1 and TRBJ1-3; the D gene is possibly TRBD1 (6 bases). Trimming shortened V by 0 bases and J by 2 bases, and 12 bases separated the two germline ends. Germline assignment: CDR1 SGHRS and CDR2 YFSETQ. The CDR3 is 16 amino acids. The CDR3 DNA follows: TGCGCCAGCAGCTTGGCTAATGCAGGGGCTGGAAACACCATATATTTT. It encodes CASSLANAGAGNTIYF.

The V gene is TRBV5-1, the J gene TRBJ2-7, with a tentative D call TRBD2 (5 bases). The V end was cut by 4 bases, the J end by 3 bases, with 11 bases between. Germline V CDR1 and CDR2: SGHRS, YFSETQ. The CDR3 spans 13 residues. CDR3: CASSPYEGYEQYF. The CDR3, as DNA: TGCGCCAGCAGCCCTTATGAGGGCTACGAGCAGTACTTC.

Written as DNA, the CDR3 is TGCGCCAGCAGCTACGGACAGGCGGGCACCGGGGAGCTGTTTTTT. Its protein product is CASSYGQAGTGELFF. V and J are TRBV5-1 and TRBJ2-2; 7 bases fit TRBD1. CDR1 and CDR2 from the germline V gene are SGHRS and YFSETQ. V lost 3 bases, J lost 4 bases, and 6 bases stayed unmatched. CDR3 length: 15 amino acids. Based on the CDR3 plus reference TRBV5-1 and TRBJ2-2, the full variable domain is KAGVTQTPRYLIKTRGQQVTLSCSPISGHRSVSWYQQTPGQGLQFLFEYFSETQRNKGNFPGRFSGRQFSNSRSEMNVSTLELGDSALYLCASSYGQAGTGELFFGEGSRLTVL.

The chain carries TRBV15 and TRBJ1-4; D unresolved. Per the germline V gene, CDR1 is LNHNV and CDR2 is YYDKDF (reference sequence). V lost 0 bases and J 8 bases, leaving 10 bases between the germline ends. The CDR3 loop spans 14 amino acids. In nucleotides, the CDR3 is TGTGCCACCAGCAGAGAATATGCGGCGGAAAAACTGTTTTTT. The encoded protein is CATSREYAAEKLFF. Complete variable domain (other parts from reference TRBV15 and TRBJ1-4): DAMVIQNPRYQVTQFGKPVTLSCSQTLNHNVMYWYQQKSSQAPKLLFHYYDKDFNNEADTPDNFQSRRPNTSFCFLDIRSPGLGDTAMYLCATSREYAAEKLFFGSGTQLSVL.

In DNA form, the CDR3 reads TGTGCCAGCAGTAGGGGGTCCGGAGATCAGCCCCAGCATTTT. Protein product: CASSRGSGDQPQHF. The chain carries TRBV27 and TRBJ1-5; a weak D match, TRBD1 (6 bases). This CDR3 has 14 residues. CDR1 is MNHEY, CDR2 SMNVEV, per germline (reference sequence). Trimming shortened V by 5 bases and J by 5 bases, and 13 bases separated the two germline ends.